These 22 T cell receptor beta chains were all obtained from the same sample, sequenced in a study of cytomegalovirus exposure and HLA in healthy donors. The PCR contained 60 Vbeta and 13 Jbeta primers. Sequencing was performed with immunoSEQ multiplex PCR; in TCRdb, only in-frame clones are kept and a portion is missing. Here the sample spans 150,000 to 200,000 clones, roughly 90% being singletons. Sequenced sample: PBMCs. Every receptor here comes from a girl under three years old in good health and CMV-seronegative.

The chain recombines TRBV27 with TRBJ2-5, with D perhaps matching TRBD2 (5 bases). The CDR3 sequence is 14 residues long. V gave up 2 bases and J gave up 5 bases, with 12 bases separating them. Looked up from germline, CDR1 is MNHEY and CDR2 is SMNVEV (reference sequence). This chain's CDR3 is CASSLVRGGETQYF. In DNA form, the CDR3 reads TGTGCCAGCAGTTTAGTTCGGGGTGGGGAGACCCAGTACTTC.

This sequence joins TRBV6-5 and TRBJ2-5, with a possible D match to TRBD1 (5 bases). The germline V and J ends were trimmed by 2 bases and 5 bases, with 9 bases remaining between them. CDR1 MNHEY and CDR2 SVGAGI come from the germline V gene. The CDR3 is 13 residues long. In DNA, the CDR3 is TGTGCCAGCAGTTACGCCAGGGTGGAGACCCAGTACTTC. It yields the protein CASSYARVETQYF.

The chain employs TRBV4-2 and TRBJ2-5; TRBD2 matches at 7 bases. CDR1 LGHNA and CDR2 YNFKEQ come from the germline V gene. Trimming cost V 1 base and J 5 bases; bases outside gene matches: 16. CDR3 length: 18 residues. The CDR3 DNA follows: TGTGCCAGCAGCCAAGTCCAGAGAACCGGGACTATACCTGAGACCCAGTACTTC. Translation: CASSQVQRTGTIPETQYF.

The chain links TRBV30 to TRBJ2-7; 7 bases agree with TRBD2. The V segment lost 1 base and the J segment 0 bases; nucleotides outside the gene matches: 9. This CDR3 region has 16 residues. Looked up from germline, CDR1 is GTSNPN and CDR2 is SVGIG (reference sequence). In nucleotides, the CDR3 is TGTGCCTGGAGTGAGCCTAGCGGCTCCATCTCCTACGAGCAGTACTTC. Its translation: CAWSEPSGSISYEQYF.

This clone was seen more than once but under ten times. The rearrangement uses TRBV15 and TRBJ2-7; 9 bases agree with TRBD1. This CDR3 has 16 residues. Germline V gene data show CDR1 as LNHNV and CDR2 as YYDKDF (reference sequence). After removal of 0 bases from V and 3 bases from J, the junction contained 6 bases not matched to a gene. The CDR3 sequence is CATSRDETGGGYEQYF. In nucleotides, the CDR3 is TGTGCCACCAGCAGAGACGAGACAGGGGGTGGCTACGAGCAGTACTTC.

In nucleotides, the CDR3 is TGTGCCAGCAGCTTAAGGGGCGAGCAGTACTTC. Translating it yields CASSLRGEQYF. The V and J genes are TRBV7-9 and TRBJ2-7; TRBD1 might be the D (5 bases). This CDR3 contains 11 residues. CDR1 and CDR2 (germline): SEHNR, FQNEAQ (reference sequence). V gave up 2 bases and J gave up 6 bases, with 5 bases separating them.

Only one count was recorded for this clone. This sequence joins TRBV5-6 and TRBJ2-1, with TRBD2 identical over 12 bases. CDR3 size: 17 residues. The V and J ends lost 4 bases and 7 bases, in that order; junction bases with no gene match: 12. Germline-derived CDR1 and CDR2 are SGHDT and YYEEEE. The CDR3 loop is CASSGASGRASGNEQFF. For the CDR3, the DNA is TGTGCCAGCAGCGGTGCTAGCGGGAGGGCCTCGGGGAATGAGCAGTTCTTC.

The rearrangement joins TRBV30 to TRBJ2-1, with D tentatively TRBD2 (7 bases). The CDR3 has 15 residues. The germline V gene encodes CDR1 GTSNPN and CDR2 SVGIG (reference sequence). The V and J ends lost 5 bases and 2 bases respectively, with 16 bases between them. CDR3 sequence: CAWALGGRPYNEQFF. The CDR3, as DNA: TGTGCCTGGGCATTGGGGGGGCGCCCCTACAATGAGCAGTTCTTC.

The J gene is TRBJ2-7, the V gene TRBV11-2, with 10 bases that match TRBD2. V was pared by 4 bases and J by 0 bases, with 6 bases of the junction left unmatched. Germline V gene sequence: CDR1 SGHAT, CDR2 FQNNGV. The CDR3 totals 16 residues. As DNA, the CDR3 is TGTGCCAGCAGCTACTTAGCGGGGGGAAGCTCCTACGAGCAGTACTTC. Its translation: CASSYLAGGSSYEQYF. The entire variable domain, with the rest obtained from reference TRBV11-2 and TRBJ2-7, is as follows: EAGVAQSPRYKIIEKRQSVAFWCNPISGHATLYWYQQILGQGPKLLIQFQNNGVVDDSQLPKDRFSAERLKGVDSTLKIQPAKLEDSAVYLCASSYLAGGSSYEQYFGPGTRLTVT.

CDR3 amino acids: CASGLEPWSEQYF. CDR3 nucleotides: TGTGCTAGTGGTTTAGAACCCTGGAGCGAGCAGTACTTC. The chain combines TRBV12-5 with TRBJ2-7; D unclear. This CDR3 has 13 amino acids. In germline, CDR1 is LGHNT, CDR2 FRNRAP. The ends were cut back, 3 bases at V and 6 bases at J, with 12 bases in the middle. Full variable domain (remainder filled in from reference TRBV12-5 and TRBJ2-7): DARVTQTPRHKVTEMGQEVTMRCQPILGHNTVFWYRQTMMQGLELLAYFRNRAPLDDSGMPKDRFSAEMPDATLATLKIQPSEPRDSAVYFCASGLEPWSEQYFGPGTRLTVT.

This clone appeared a single time. The chain recombines TRBV7-2 with TRBJ2-1; 12 bases map to TRBD1. Germline-derived CDR1 and CDR2 are SGHTA and FQGNSA. The V gene end was trimmed by 11 bases and the J gene end by 7 bases; junction bases not matched to a gene: 6. This CDR3 spans 13 amino acids. The CDR3 sequence is CAGDRGRGNEQFF. The CDR3 nucleotides are TGTGCCGGGGACAGGGGGCGGGGAAATGAGCAGTTCTTC.

The V call is TRBV18, the J call TRBJ1-5; perhaps TRBD1 as D (6 bases). Germline-derived CDR1 and CDR2 are KGHSH and LQKENI. V dropped 3 bases and J dropped 6 bases, with 12 bases sitting between them. CDR3 length equals 14 residues. This CDR3 reads CASSPGAGGQPQHF. As DNA, the CDR3 is TGTGCCAGCTCACCGGGGGCGGGTGGTCAGCCCCAGCATTTT.

The V and J genes are TRBV9 and TRBJ2-1; TRBD2 agrees at 13 bases. The germline CDR1 and CDR2 sequences are SGDLS and YYNGEE. V shed 1 base, J shed 6 bases, and the junction held 4 bases outside the gene matches. The CDR3 consists of 16 residues. The chain's CDR3 is CASSVMGLAGINEQFF. CDR3 nucleotides: TGTGCCAGCAGCGTAATGGGACTAGCGGGGATCAATGAGCAGTTCTTC.

This clone was counted only a few times. This chain connects TRBV27 to TRBJ2-3; the D gene is possibly TRBD2 (5 bases). This CDR3 has 12 amino acids. Trimming removed 2 bases at V and 7 bases at J, with 7 bases between. CDR1 is MNHEY, CDR2 SMNVEV, per germline (reference sequence). For the CDR3, the DNA is TGTGCCAGCAGTTTAGGAGGTTATACGCAGTATTTT. This sequence encodes CASSLGGYTQYF.

The J gene is TRBJ1-2, the V gene TRBV6-5, with D possibly matching TRBD1 (6 bases). Deletions cut 0 bases from V and 8 bases from J, with 13 bases between. The germline CDR1 and CDR2 sequences are MNHEY and SVGAGI. The CDR3 extends over 14 amino acids. The CDR3 DNA reads TGTGCCAGCAGTTACTCGTCCGGGGGGCAAGGCTACACCTTC. Protein: CASSYSSGGQGYTF.

The chain carries TRBV30 and TRBJ1-3, with no clear D. V gave up 0 bases and J gave up 3 bases, with 6 bases separating them. Germline lookup yields CDR1 GTSNPN and CDR2 SVGIG (reference sequence). The CDR3 consists of 13 residues. The CDR3 sequence: CAWSVSVGNTIYF. DNA for the CDR3: TGTGCCTGGAGTGTATCCGTTGGAAACACCATATATTTT.

This chain joins TRBV15 and TRBJ2-1, with TRBD2 identical over 11 bases. CDR1 and CDR2 from the germline V gene are LNHNV and YYDKDF (reference sequence). The CDR3 loop spans 15 amino acids. Trimming cost V 8 bases and J 6 bases; bases outside gene matches: 9. The CDR3 nucleotides are TGTGCCACCCGGAAACCGGGGACTAGCGGCAATGAGCAGTTCTTC. Its protein product is CATRKPGTSGNEQFF.

The chain couples TRBV5-1 to TRBJ2-5; perhaps TRBD2 as D (6 bases). Germline CDR1 and CDR2: SGHRS and YFSETQ. The CDR3 totals 16 residues. The CDR3 reads CHSGGLGRTIPKTQYF. The CDR3 DNA follows: TGCCACAGTGGGGGACTGGGGCGCACGATTCCCAAGACCCAGTACTTC.

The CDR3: CAWSPGLAGAPGYEQYF. The CDR3 DNA reads TGTGCCTGGAGTCCAGGACTAGCGGGGGCTCCGGGGTACGAGCAGTACTTC. V and J are TRBV30 and TRBJ2-7, with 13 bases lining up with TRBD2. The CDR3 has 17 amino acids. The ends lost 2 bases at V and 4 bases at J; junction bases unmatched: 11. Germline lookup yields CDR1 GTSNPN and CDR2 SVGIG (reference sequence).

A few counts support this clone. This chain connects TRBV6-5 to TRBJ1-5; 10 nucleotides line up with TRBD1. The germline V gene has CDR1 MNHEY and CDR2 SVGAGI. With 4 bases clipped from V and 4 bases from J, the junction kept 4 bases outside the gene matches. CDR3 size: 15 residues. As DNA, the CDR3 is TGTGCCAGCAGTTTTTCGGGACAGGGGAATCAGCCCCAGCATTTT. Its translation: CASSFSGQGNQPQHF.

This chain joins TRBV2 and TRBJ2-5; 10 bases align to TRBD2. The CDR3 has 18 residues. V shed 5 bases and J 5 bases; nucleotides not matched to a gene: 17. Looked up from germline, CDR1 is SNHLY and CDR2 is FYNNEI. The CDR3 DNA reads TGTGCCAGCAGTCCTGGGTGGTCTAGCGGGAGTTCTGGGGAGACCCAGTACTTC. Amino acid sequence: CASSPGWSSGSSGETQYF.

The chain uses TRBV18 and TRBJ2-7, with 9 bases lining up with TRBD2. Germline trimming cut 4 bases from V and 0 bases from J; bases unmatched to any gene: 7. Germline CDR1 is KGHSH and CDR2 is LQKENI. CDR3 length: 16 residues. As DNA, the CDR3 is TGTGCCAGCTCACTGACAAGGACTAGCGACTCCTACGAGCAGTACTTC. Protein: CASSLTRTSDSYEQYF. The full variable domain, rest sourced from reference TRBV18 and TRBJ2-7, is NAGVMQNPRHLVRRRGQEARLRCSPMKGHSHVYWYRQLPEEGLKFMVYLQKENIIDESGMPKERFSAEFPKEGPSILRIQQVVRGDSAAYFCASSLTRTSDSYEQYFGPGTRLTVT.